This T cell receptor (beta chain) was captured by sequencing in a study of cytomegalovirus exposure and HLA in healthy donors. Across the whole study: The roughly 670 first-cohort repertoires shared a platform with the roughly 130 validation repertoires, as reported in a later analysis. The study, taken as a whole, reports: Associated with cytomegalovirus, according to the listing, were 150 to 200 TCR beta chains. A few CMV-associated chains were confirmed in vitro to be specific for CMV antigens. The TCR clusters that emerged in the first cohort tended, a later analysis found, to co-occur in the 120 or so validation repertoires.

V trimming: 4 bases; J trimming: 6 bases; junction bases outside the gene matches: 9. CDR3 size: 15 residues. CDR1 and CDR2 (germline): SEHNR, FQNEAQ (reference sequence). Some clones are missing from TCRdb's copy, which holds only in-frame ones; the method was immunoSEQ multiplex PCR. The table records fewer than 200,000 clones, about 87% of them present only once. Points on this clone: Its specificity is not known.

The origin of this receptor is a woman in her twenties or thirties in good health and CMV-seronegative. The rearrangement joins TRBV7-9 to TRBJ1-5, with 7 bases lining up with TRBD1. Material for sequencing was PBMCs. CDR3 sequence (DNA): TGTGCCAGCAGCTCAAGCAGGGGGATTGGTCAGCCCCAGCATTTT. This codes for CASSSSRGIGQPQHF.